Listed below are T cell receptor beta chains from one sample, sequenced in a study of CD8 T cells in seronegative destructive rheumatoid arthritis. Sequencing was performed with immunoSEQ multiplex PCR; in TCRdb, only in-frame clones are kept and a portion is missing. The sample includes about 13,000 clones, roughly four fifths of them seen just once. Material: CD8+ T cells from blood. Receptors originate from a woman aged 30-55 years with seronegative destructive rheumatoid arthritis. Each CDR3 is given with its conserved first and last residue. The D gene is left open where the match is weak. Rows give clone size only sometimes, using once, few, many, or a class for an expanded clone.

D: .; J: TRBJ1-2; size: .; V: TRBV10-3; DNA: TGTGCCATCAGTGATCTGGCAGCTAACTATGGCTACACCTTC; CDR3: CAISDLAANYGYTF
D: TRBD1; J: TRBJ1-5; size: .; V: TRBV2; DNA: TGTGCCAGCAGTGGGACAGGGGTCAACAATCAGCCCCAGCATTTT; CDR3: CASSGTGVNNQPQHF
D: TRBD1; J: TRBJ2-1; size: .; V: TRBV27; DNA: TGTGCCAGCTCCGACAGGGGGCATGGTGAGCAGTTCTTC; CDR3: CASSDRGHGEQFF
D: .; J: TRBJ1-6; size: .; V: TRBV6-4; DNA: TGTGCCAGCAGTTCCGGGACAAATTCACCCCTCCACTTT; CDR3: CASSSGTNSPLHF
D: .; J: TRBJ2-1; size: few; V: TRBV4-1; DNA: TGCGCCAGCAGCCAAGTCAGGGACTACAATGAGCAGTTCTTC; CDR3: CASSQVRDYNEQFF
D: .; J: TRBJ1-2; size: .; V: TRBV7-2; DNA: TGTGCCAGCAGCTTAGGTTTTGGGAGCGGCTACACCTTC; CDR3: CASSLGFGSGYTF
D: TRBD1; J: TRBJ1-2; size: .; V: TRBV5-1; DNA: TGCGCCAGCAGCTTGGCCGGGACAGGGGGCGGCGATGGCTACACCTTC; CDR3: CASSLAGTGGGDGYTF
D: TRBD2; J: TRBJ2-3; size: .; V: TRBV6-1; DNA: TGTGACGCGGGGACTAGCGTCAAACCCCAAACGCAGTATTTT; CDR3: CDAGTSVKPQTQYF
D: TRBD1; J: TRBJ2-6; size: few; V: TRBV10-3; DNA: TGTGCCATCAGTGGGACAGGGCATGCCGGGGCCAACGTCCTGACTTTC; CDR3: CAISGTGHAGANVLTF
D: TRBD1; J: TRBJ2-5; size: .; V: TRBV4-1; DNA: TGCGCCAGCAGCCAAGCTGCCACCACAGGGGACGAGACCCAGTACTTC; CDR3: CASSQAATTGDETQYF
D: .; J: TRBJ1-1; size: once; V: TRBV6-5; DNA: TGTGCCAGCAGAAAACTACAGGGATTGACTGAAGCTTTCTTT; CDR3: CASRKLQGLTEAFF
D: .; J: TRBJ1-6; size: .; V: TRBV6-6; DNA: TGTGCCAGCAGTCACCCGGACCCGGACTCCCTCCACTTT; CDR3: CASSHPDPDSLHF
D: TRBD1; J: TRBJ1-5; size: few; V: TRBV7-8; DNA: TGTGCCAGCAGCTTACCCGGGGCAGGGGGGAGTAATCAGCCCCAGCATTTT; CDR3: CASSLPGAGGSNQPQHF
D: .; J: TRBJ1-4; size: once; V: TRBV6-6; DNA: TGTGCCAGCAGTTACTCGACAGTTGAAAAACTGTTTTTT; CDR3: CASSYSTVEKLFF
D: TRBD1; J: TRBJ2-1; size: .; V: TRBV6-1; DNA: TGTGCCAGCAGTGAAGCTATAGGGACAGGGCACAATGAGCAGTTCTTC; CDR3: CASSEAIGTGHNEQFF
D: TRBD1; J: TRBJ1-1; size: .; V: TRBV11-1; DNA: TGTGCCAGCAGCTCCCCCTGGGACAGGGGGGACACTGAAGCTTTCTTT; CDR3: CASSSPWDRGDTEAFF
D: TRBD2; J: TRBJ2-1; size: .; V: TRBV7-6; DNA: TGTGCCAGCAGCTTTAGCGGGGGCGGCTACAATGAGCAGTTCTTC; CDR3: CASSFSGGGYNEQFF
D: TRBD2; J: TRBJ2-5; size: .; V: TRBV7-9; DNA: TGTGCCAGCAGCTTAGTCCTAGCGGGGCCTCCTGAGGGGACCCAGTACTTC; CDR3: CASSLVLAGPPEGTQYF
D: TRBD2; J: TRBJ2-1; size: .; V: TRBV11-1; DNA: TGTGCCAGCAGCGGGACTAGCGGGTTTTACAATGAGCAGTTCTTC; CDR3: CASSGTSGFYNEQFF
D: .; J: TRBJ1-4; size: once; V: TRBV27; DNA: TGTGCCAGCACGCAAGTCGGGGCTAATGAAAAACTGTTTTTT; CDR3: CASTQVGANEKLFF
D: .; J: TRBJ1-1; size: once; V: TRBV11-2; DNA: TGTGCCAGCAGCTTCGGGGGGGGTGGGAACACTGAAGCTTTCTTT; CDR3: CASSFGGGGNTEAFF
D: TRBD1; J: TRBJ1-2; size: few; V: TRBV18; DNA: TGTGCCAGCTCACCCGACAGGGAGACCTCTGATGGCTACACCTTC; CDR3: CASSPDRETSDGYTF
D: TRBD2; J: TRBJ2-1; size: .; V: TRBV6-1; DNA: TGTGCCAGCAGTCCTCAGAAGTCAGGGAGGGATGAGCAGTTCTTC; CDR3: CASSPQKSGRDEQFF
D: .; J: TRBJ2-3; size: .; V: TRBV7-8; DNA: TGTGCCAGCAGCTTAGATTTACTAGCACGCGATACGCAGTATTTT; CDR3: CASSLDLLARDTQYF
D: TRBD1; J: TRBJ2-3; size: .; V: TRBV5-1; DNA: TGCGCCAGCAGCTTGGAGGGGGCTGGGACAGATACGCAGTATTTT; CDR3: CASSLEGAGTDTQYF
D: .; J: TRBJ1-5; size: once; V: TRBV28; DNA: TGTGCCAGCAGTCCCCGGGATCCTACGCCCAATCAGCCCCAGCATTTT; CDR3: CASSPRDPTPNQPQHF
D: .; J: TRBJ2-6; size: .; V: TRBV6-5; DNA: TGTGCCAGCAGTCACCAGGTGTCTGGGGCCAACGTCCTGACTTTC; CDR3: CASSHQVSGANVLTF
D: TRBD2; J: TRBJ2-1; size: .; V: TRBV5-1; DNA: TGCGCCAGCAGCTTGTATGTGACTAGCGGGAACAATGAGCAGTTCTTC; CDR3: CASSLYVTSGNNEQFF
D: .; J: TRBJ1-5; size: .; V: TRBV28; DNA: TGTGCCAGCCGTAATCCCAGGATTAGCAATCAGCCCCAGCATTTT; CDR3: CASRNPRISNQPQHF
D: .; J: TRBJ2-3; size: once; V: TRBV5-1; DNA: TGCGCCAGCAGCACTCCTAGCGACGGTACGCAGTATTTT; CDR3: CASSTPSDGTQYF
D: .; J: TRBJ1-2; size: once; V: TRBV4-1; DNA: TGCGCCAGCAGCCCTCTAAGCACGGTTTATGGCTACACCTTC; CDR3: CASSPLSTVYGYTF
D: .; J: TRBJ2-1; size: .; V: TRBV4-1; DNA: TGCGCCAGCAAGTCGCTGAGCTCCTACAATGAGCAGTTCTTC; CDR3: CASKSLSSYNEQFF
D: .; J: TRBJ1-4; size: .; V: TRBV28; DNA: TGTGCCAGCAGTTTTATCTCCAATACATATGAAAAACTGTTTTTT; CDR3: CASSFISNTYEKLFF
D: TRBD1; J: TRBJ2-7; size: .; V: TRBV7-6; DNA: TGTGCCAGCAGCCCCGGGACAGACTCCTACGAGCAGTACTTC; CDR3: CASSPGTDSYEQYF
D: TRBD2; J: TRBJ2-3; size: .; V: TRBV16; DNA: TGTGCCAGCAGGAAATCCGGGGGGGCCATAGATACGCAGTATTTT; CDR3: CASRKSGGAIDTQYF
D: .; J: TRBJ2-7; size: .; V: TRBV7-6; DNA: TGTGCCAGCAGCCCCGGACACGACGAGCAGTACTTC; CDR3: CASSPGHDEQYF
D: .; J: TRBJ2-6; size: .; V: TRBV6-5; DNA: TGTGCCAGCAGCGGGACTCTTTCTGGGGCCAACGTCCTGACTTTC; CDR3: CASSGTLSGANVLTF
D: .; J: TRBJ1-5; size: .; V: TRBV11-2; DNA: TGTGCCAGCAGCTTAGGATTGGGGGCGGCGAGCAATCAGCCCCAGCATTTT; CDR3: CASSLGLGAASNQPQHF
D: TRBD1; J: TRBJ2-3; size: once; V: TRBV7-8; DNA: TGTGCCAGCAGCTCTACACAGGGGGCCGCAGATACGCAGTATTTT; CDR3: CASSSTQGAADTQYF
D: TRBD1; J: TRBJ2-5; size: .; V: TRBV4-1; DNA: TGCGCCAGCAGCCAAGGAACAGGGGTGAAAGAGACCCAGTACTTC; CDR3: CASSQGTGVKETQYF
D: .; J: TRBJ2-3; size: few; V: TRBV4-1; DNA: TGCGCCAGCAGCCATACAGACAACCCCTATGATTTCACAGATACGCAGTATTTT; CDR3: CASSHTDNPYDFTDTQYF
D: .; J: TRBJ1-1; size: .; V: TRBV5-5; DNA: TGTGCCAGCAGCTTGGAATGGGGAGGGACTGAAGCTTTCTTT; CDR3: CASSLEWGGTEAFF
D: .; J: TRBJ2-1; size: .; V: TRBV4-2; DNA: TGTGCCAGCAGCCACATAGCGGCGACGTACAATGAGCAGTTCTTC; CDR3: CASSHIAATYNEQFF